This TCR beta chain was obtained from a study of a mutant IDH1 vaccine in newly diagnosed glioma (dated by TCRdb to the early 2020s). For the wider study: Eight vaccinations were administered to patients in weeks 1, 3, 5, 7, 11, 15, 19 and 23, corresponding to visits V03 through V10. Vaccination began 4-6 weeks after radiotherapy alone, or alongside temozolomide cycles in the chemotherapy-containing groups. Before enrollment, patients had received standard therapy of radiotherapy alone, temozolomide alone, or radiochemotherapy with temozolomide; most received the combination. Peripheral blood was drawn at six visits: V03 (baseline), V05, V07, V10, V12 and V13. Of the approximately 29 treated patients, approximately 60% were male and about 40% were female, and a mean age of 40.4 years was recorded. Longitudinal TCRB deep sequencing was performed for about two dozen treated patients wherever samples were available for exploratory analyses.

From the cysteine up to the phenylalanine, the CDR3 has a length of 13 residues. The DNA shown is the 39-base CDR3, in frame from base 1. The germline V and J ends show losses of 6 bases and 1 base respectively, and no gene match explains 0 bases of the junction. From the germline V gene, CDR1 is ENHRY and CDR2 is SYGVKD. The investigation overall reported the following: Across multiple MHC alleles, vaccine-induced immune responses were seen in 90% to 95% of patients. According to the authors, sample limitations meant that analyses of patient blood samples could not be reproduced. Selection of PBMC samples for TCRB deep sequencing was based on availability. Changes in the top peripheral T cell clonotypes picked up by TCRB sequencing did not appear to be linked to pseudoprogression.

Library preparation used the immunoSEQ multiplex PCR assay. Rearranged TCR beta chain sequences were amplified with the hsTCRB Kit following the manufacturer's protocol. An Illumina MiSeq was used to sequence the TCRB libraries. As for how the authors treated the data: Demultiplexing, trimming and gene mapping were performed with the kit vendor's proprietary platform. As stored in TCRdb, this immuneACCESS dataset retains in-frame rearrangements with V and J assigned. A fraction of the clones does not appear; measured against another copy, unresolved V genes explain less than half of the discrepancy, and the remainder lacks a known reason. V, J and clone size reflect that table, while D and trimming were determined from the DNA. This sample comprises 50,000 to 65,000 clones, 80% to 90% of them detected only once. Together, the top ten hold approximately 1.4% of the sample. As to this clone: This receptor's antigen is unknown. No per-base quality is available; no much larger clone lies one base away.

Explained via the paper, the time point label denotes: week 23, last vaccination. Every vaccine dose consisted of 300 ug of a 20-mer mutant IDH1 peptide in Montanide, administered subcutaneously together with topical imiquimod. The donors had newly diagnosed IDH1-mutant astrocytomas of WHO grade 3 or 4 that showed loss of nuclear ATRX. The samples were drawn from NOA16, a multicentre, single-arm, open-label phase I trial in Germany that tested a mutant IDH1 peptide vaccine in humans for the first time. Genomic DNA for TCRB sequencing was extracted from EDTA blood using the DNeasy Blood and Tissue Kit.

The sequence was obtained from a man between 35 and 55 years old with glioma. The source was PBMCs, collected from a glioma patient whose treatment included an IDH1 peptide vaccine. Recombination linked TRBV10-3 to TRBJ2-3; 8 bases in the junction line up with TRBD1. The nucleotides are TGTGCCATCAGGACAGGGGGCACAGATACGCAGTATTTT. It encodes CAIRTGGTDTQYF.